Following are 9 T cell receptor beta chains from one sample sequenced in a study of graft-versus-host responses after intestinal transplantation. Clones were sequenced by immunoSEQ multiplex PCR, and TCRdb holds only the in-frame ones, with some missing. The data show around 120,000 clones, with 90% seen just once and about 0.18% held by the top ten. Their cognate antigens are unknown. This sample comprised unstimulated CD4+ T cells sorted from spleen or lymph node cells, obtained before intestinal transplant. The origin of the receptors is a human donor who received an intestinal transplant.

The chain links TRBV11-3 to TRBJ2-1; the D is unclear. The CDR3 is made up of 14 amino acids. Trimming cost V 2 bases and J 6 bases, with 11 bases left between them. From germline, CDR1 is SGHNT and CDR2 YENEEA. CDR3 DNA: TGTGCCAGCAGCTTAACGCGAATCGGCAATGAGCAGTTCTTC. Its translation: CASSLTRIGNEQFF.

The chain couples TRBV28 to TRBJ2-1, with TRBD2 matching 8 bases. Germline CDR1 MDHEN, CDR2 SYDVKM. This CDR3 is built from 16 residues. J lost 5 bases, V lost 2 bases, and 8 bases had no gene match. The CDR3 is CASSLIAGPAHNEQFF. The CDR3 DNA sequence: TGTGCCAGCAGTTTAATAGCGGGACCAGCTCACAATGAGCAGTTCTTC. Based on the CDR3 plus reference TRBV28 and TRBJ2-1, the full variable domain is DVKVTQSSRYLVKRTGEKVFLECVQDMDHENMFWYRQDPGLGLRLIYFSYDVKMKEKGDIPEGYSVSREKKERFSLILESASTNQTSMYLCASSLIAGPAHNEQFFGPGTRLTVL.

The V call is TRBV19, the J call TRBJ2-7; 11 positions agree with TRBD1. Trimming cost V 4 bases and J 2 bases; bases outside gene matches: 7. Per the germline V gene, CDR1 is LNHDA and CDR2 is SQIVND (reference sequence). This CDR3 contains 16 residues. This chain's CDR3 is CASSTAGQGAPYEQYF. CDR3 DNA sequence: TGTGCCAGTAGTACCGCTGGACAGGGGGCCCCCTACGAGCAGTACTTC.

The CDR3 DNA reads TGTGCCAGCAGCTTAGTGTTCGGGGGGAACTCCTACAATGAGCAGTTCTTC. It specifies CASSLVFGGNSYNEQFF. The J gene is TRBJ2-1, the V gene TRBV7-2; 7 nucleotides agree with TRBD2. After removal of 1 base from V and 0 bases from J, the junction contained 6 bases not matched to a gene. The germline gives CDR1 SGHTA, CDR2 FQGNSA. The CDR3 is made up of 17 amino acids.

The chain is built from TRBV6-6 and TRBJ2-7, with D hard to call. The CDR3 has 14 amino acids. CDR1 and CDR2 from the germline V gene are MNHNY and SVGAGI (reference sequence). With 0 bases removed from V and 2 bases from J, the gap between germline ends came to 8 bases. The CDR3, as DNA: TGTGCCAGCAGTTACTCGGCGGTAACCTACGAGCAGTACTTC. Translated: CASSYSAVTYEQYF.

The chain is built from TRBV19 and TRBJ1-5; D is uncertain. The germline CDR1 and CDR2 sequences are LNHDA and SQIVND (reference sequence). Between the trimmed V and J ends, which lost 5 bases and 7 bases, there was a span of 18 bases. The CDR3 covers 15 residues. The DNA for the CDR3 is TGTGCCAGTAGTCCCTCTGATGGCCTGAAGCAGCCCCAGCATTTT. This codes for CASSPSDGLKQPQHF. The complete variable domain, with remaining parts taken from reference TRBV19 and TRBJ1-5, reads DGGITQSPKYLFRKEGQNVTLSCEQNLNHDAMYWYRQDPGQGLRLIYYSQIVNDFQKGDIAEGYSVSREKKESFPLTVTSAQKNPTAFYLCASSPSDGLKQPQHFGDGTRLSIL.

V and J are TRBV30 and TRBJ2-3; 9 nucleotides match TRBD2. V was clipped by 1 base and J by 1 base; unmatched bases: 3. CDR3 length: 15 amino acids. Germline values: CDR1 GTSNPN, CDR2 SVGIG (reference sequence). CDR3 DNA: TGTGCCTGGAGTGGGCAGCGGGGGGGCACAGATACGCAGTATTTT. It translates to CAWSGQRGGTDTQYF.

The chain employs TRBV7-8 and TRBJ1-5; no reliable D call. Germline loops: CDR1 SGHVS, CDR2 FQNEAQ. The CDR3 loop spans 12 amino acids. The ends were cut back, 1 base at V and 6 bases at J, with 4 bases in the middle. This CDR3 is CASSLVSQPQHF. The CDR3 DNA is TGTGCCAGCAGCTTAGTGAGTCAGCCCCAGCATTTT.

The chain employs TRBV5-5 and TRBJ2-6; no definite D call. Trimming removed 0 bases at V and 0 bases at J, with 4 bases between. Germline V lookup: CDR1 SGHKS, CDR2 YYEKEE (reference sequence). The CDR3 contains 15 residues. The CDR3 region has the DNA TGTGCCAGCAGCTTGGCCAGCTCTGGGGCCAACGTCCTGACTTTC. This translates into CASSLASSGANVLTF.